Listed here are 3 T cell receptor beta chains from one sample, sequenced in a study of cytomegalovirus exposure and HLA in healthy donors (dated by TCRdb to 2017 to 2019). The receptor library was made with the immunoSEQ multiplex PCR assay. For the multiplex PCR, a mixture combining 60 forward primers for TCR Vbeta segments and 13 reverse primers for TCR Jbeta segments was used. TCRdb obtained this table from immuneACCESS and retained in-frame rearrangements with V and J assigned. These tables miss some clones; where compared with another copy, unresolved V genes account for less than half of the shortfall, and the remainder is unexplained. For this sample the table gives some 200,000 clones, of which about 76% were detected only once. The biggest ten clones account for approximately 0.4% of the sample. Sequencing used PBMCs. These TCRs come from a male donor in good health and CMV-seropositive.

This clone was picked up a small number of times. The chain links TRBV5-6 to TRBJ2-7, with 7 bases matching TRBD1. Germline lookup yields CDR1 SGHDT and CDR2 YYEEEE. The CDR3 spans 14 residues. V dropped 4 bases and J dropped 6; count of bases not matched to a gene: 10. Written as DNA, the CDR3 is TGTGCCAGCAGCGGATTGACAGGGTCTGGCGAGCAGTACTTC. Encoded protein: CASSGLTGSGEQYF.

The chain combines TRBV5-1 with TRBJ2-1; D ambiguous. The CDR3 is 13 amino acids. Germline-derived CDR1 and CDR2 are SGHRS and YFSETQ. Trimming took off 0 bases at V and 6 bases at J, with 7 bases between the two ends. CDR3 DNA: TGCGCCAGCAGCTTGGGAGGCCTCAATGAGCAGTTCTTC. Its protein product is CASSLGGLNEQFF.

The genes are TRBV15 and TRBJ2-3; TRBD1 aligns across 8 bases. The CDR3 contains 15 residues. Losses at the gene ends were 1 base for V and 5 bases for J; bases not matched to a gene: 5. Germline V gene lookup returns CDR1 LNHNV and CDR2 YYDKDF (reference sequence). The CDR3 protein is CATSRVNRGLDTQYF. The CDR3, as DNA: TGTGCCACCAGCAGAGTAAACAGGGGGTTAGATACGCAGTATTTT.